This entry lists 27 T cell receptor beta chains sequenced from one sample in a study of regulatory T cells in long-lasting Graves disease. CDR3 regions were amplified by Arm-PCR using iRepertoire HTBI primers to build TCR beta libraries. Via MiXCR, TCRdb re-called the multiplex PCR reads, giving one row per CDR3 protein. The sample has fewer than 550,000 distinct CDR3 sequences; around a fifth are singletons. Sample time point: persistent/refractory GD, antithyroid drugs over 5 years with positive TRAb. The authors made the TCR library using RNA they extracted from PBMCs. Sequences were derived from peripheral blood mononuclear cells (PBMCs), sampled when the disease was refractory, from a patient treated with antithyroid drugs. The receptors derive from a female donor with Graves disease.

This clonotype was picked up many times. This chain links TRBV25-1 with TRBJ1-1, with D possibly matching TRBD1 (6 bases). The CDR3 spans 14 residues. The V gene lost 5 bases and the J gene lost 1 base, with 11 bases spanning the gap. Germline CDR1 and CDR2: MGHDK and SYGVNS. Here the CDR3 DNA reads TGTGCCAGCAGTCATACAGGGTGGAACACTGAAGCTTTCTTT. Translation: CASSHTGWNTEAFF.

V and J are TRBV28 and TRBJ1-4, with D unresolved. Near its end, the DNA agrees better with TRBJ1-6, so the J call may be wrong. The CDR3 has 17 residues. The germline V gene has CDR1 MDHEN and CDR2 SYDVKM. CDR3 region: CASSLLKTGDFRSPLHF. CDR3 bases: TGTGCCAGCAGTTTATTAAAGACTGGGGATTTTCGTTCACCCCTCCACTTT.

This clonotype was seen more than once but under ten times. This rearrangement joins TRBV3-1 to TRBJ2-7, with unresolved D. Trimming left V 3 bases short and J 5 bases short, with 17 bases between. CDR3 length: 15 residues. Germline V gene lookup returns CDR1 LGHDT and CDR2 YNNKEL (reference sequence). The CDR3: CASSQGIKVGDEQYF. CDR3 sequence (DNA): TGTGCCAGCAGCCAGGGGATAAAGGTTGGCGACGAGCAGTACTTC.

The sample holds a few counts of this clonotype. The chain links TRBV28 to TRBJ2-5; 15 bases match TRBD2. Germline-derived CDR1 and CDR2 are MDHEN and SYDVKM. V lost 6 bases and J lost 9; bases outside the gene matches: 8. The CDR3 loop spans 15 amino acids. The CDR3 coding sequence is TGTGCCAGCAGCCCCGGACTAGCGGGGGGGCTGGCCCAGTACTTC. Translation gives CASSPGLAGGLAQYF. Full variable domain (remainder filled in from reference TRBV28 and TRBJ2-5): DVKVTQSSRYLVKRTGEKVFLECVQDMDHENMFWYRQDPGLGLRLIYFSYDVKMKEKGDIPEGYSVSREKKERFSLILESASTNQTSMYLCASSPGLAGGLAQYFGPGTRLLVL.

There are many counts of this clonotype. The chain carries TRBV7-2 and TRBJ1-2; D not resolved. The CDR3 is made up of 13 amino acids. From germline, CDR1 is SGHTA and CDR2 FQGNSA. The V gene lost 5 bases and the J gene lost 4 bases, with 11 bases spanning the gap. This chain's CDR3 is CASSPMLSYGYTF. The CDR3, as DNA: TGTGCCAGCAGCCCGATGCTGTCCTATGGCTACACCTTC.

V gene TRBV12-3 or TRBV12-4 combines with J gene TRBJ2-4, with 9 bases matching TRBD1. The CDR3 is 17 residues long. V shed 5 bases, J shed 0 bases, and the junction held 8 bases outside the gene matches. The chain's CDR3 is CASSPGQGRIAKNIQYF. The CDR3, as DNA: TGTGCCAGCAGTCCAGGACAGGGGCGGATAGCCAAAAACATTCAGTACTTC.

This clonotype has more than one count but fewer than ten. CDR3 sequence (DNA): TGTGCCAGCTCCACACAGGACGATAACACTGAAGCTTTCTTT. Protein product: CASSTQDDNTEAFF. The chain combines TRBV18 with TRBJ1-1, with D tentatively TRBD1 (5 bases). V was shortened by 6 bases and J by 2 bases, with 13 bases between the two germline ends. The CDR3 is 14 residues long. Germline loops: CDR1 KGHSH, CDR2 LQKENI.

The chain's CDR3 is CASSWPGQGIWQPQHF. CDR3 nucleotide sequence: TGTGCCAGCAGTTGGCCGGGACAGGGTATATGGCAGCCCCAGCATTTT. The V call is TRBV7-3, the J call TRBJ1-5, with TRBD1 matching 9 bases. The ends lost 6 bases at V and 7 bases at J; junction bases unmatched: 13. This CDR3 comprises 16 residues. Germline CDR1 is SGHTA and CDR2 is FQGTGA. The full variable domain, rest sourced from reference TRBV7-3 and TRBJ1-5, is GAGVSQTPSNKVTEKGKYVELRCDPISGHTALYWYRQSLGQGPEFLIYFQGTGAADDSGLPNDRFFAVRPEGSVSTLKIQRTERGDSAVYLCASSWPGQGIWQPQHFGDGTRLSIL.

This clonotype has a count of ten or more. The chain is built from TRBV3-1 and TRBJ2-7; 10 nucleotides line up with TRBD1. The junction had 1 base not matched to a gene; V was cut back by 5 bases and J by 6 bases. CDR1 and CDR2 from the germline V gene are LGHDT and YNNKEL (reference sequence). This CDR3 comprises 12 residues. CDR3 amino acids: CASSWTGGEQYF. In DNA form, the CDR3 reads TGTGCCAGCAGCTGGACAGGGGGCGAGCAGTACTTC.

This clonotype appeared a few times. V gene TRBV29-1 combines with J gene TRBJ1-2, with 9 bases identical to TRBD1. Germline values: CDR1 SQVTM, CDR2 ANQGSEA. Trimming took 7 bases from V and 1 from J; bases not matched to a gene: 4. This CDR3 has 13 residues. The CDR3 sequence: CSAKTGGNYGYTF. In nucleotides, the CDR3 is TGCAGCGCAAAGACAGGGGGTAACTATGGCTACACCTTC.

This clonotype was found a few times. The chain combines TRBV7-9 with TRBJ2-7, with D uncertain. This CDR3 contains 11 residues. V was cut by 3 bases and J by 12 bases, with 12 bases left in between. CDR1 is SEHNR, CDR2 FQNEAQ, per germline (reference sequence). This CDR3 reads CASSFIGPRYF. The CDR3 DNA sequence: TGTGCCAGCAGCTTTATCGGCCCAAGGTACTTC.

This clonotype was detected many times. The rearrangement uses TRBV12-5 and TRBJ1-1; no clear D gene. V lost 5 bases, J lost 8 bases, and 12 bases lay in between. CDR1 LGHNT and CDR2 FRNRAP come from the germline V gene. The CDR3 is 12 residues long. The CDR3 bases are TGTGCTAGTGGTCTCTTAGGTCGGGAAGCTTTCTTT. Its protein is CASGLLGREAFF.

This clonotype was counted at least ten times. This chain connects TRBV11-2 to TRBJ2-6; D is undetermined. The CDR3 covers 16 residues. Trimming removed 4 bases at V and 3 bases at J, with 13 bases between. CDR1 SGHAT and CDR2 FQNNGV come from the germline V gene. This chain's CDR3 is CASSSVFGIGANVLTF. CDR3 coding DNA: TGTGCCAGCAGCTCGGTTTTTGGGATTGGGGCCAACGTCCTGACTTTC.

The chain has TRBV6-9 and TRBJ2-5, with 9 bases aligning to TRBD2. This CDR3 has 19 residues. V gave up 3 bases and J gave up 2 bases; unmatched junction bases: 16. CDR1 is MNHGY and CDR2 is SVAAGI in the germline V gene. The CDR3 sequence is CASSYSLVAGERRQETQYF. The CDR3 DNA reads TGTGCCAGCAGTTACTCTTTAGTAGCGGGAGAAAGGAGGCAAGAGACCCAGTACTTC.

The rearrangement links TRBV3-1 to TRBJ2-1, with no clear D. Trimming took 0 bases from V and 7 from J, leaving 19 bases between them. Germline V gene data show CDR1 as LGHDT and CDR2 as YNNKEL (reference sequence). The CDR3 has 17 residues. The CDR3, as DNA: TGTGCCAGCAGCCAAGATTGGAGTCTAGTAGATGGGAATGAGCAGTTCTTC. Translation: CASSQDWSLVDGNEQFF.

This clonotype showed up just a few times. The chain uses TRBV7-3 and TRBJ2-3; TRBD2 matches at 8 bases. J lost 1 base, V lost 4 bases, and 4 bases had no gene match. The CDR3 consists of 15 residues. The germline CDR1 and CDR2 sequences are SGHTA and FQGTGA. The CDR3 DNA is TGTGCCAGCAGCTCAGCGGGAGAAGGCACAGATACGCAGTATTTT. It is translated as CASSSAGEGTDTQYF.

The CDR3, as DNA: TGCGCCAGCAGCTTGACCCGAATGAACACTGAAGCTTTCTTT. Translating gives CASSLTRMNTEAFF. The gene calls are TRBV5-1 and TRBJ1-1; D not certain. Germline CDR1 reads SGHRS; CDR2 reads YFSETQ. With 1 base removed from V and 0 bases from J, the gap between germline ends came to 7 bases. CDR3 size: 14 residues.

The rearrangement links TRBV12-3 or TRBV12-4 to TRBJ2-1, with a possible D match to TRBD1 (8 bases). Trimming shortened V by 0 bases and J by 10 bases, and 13 bases separated the two germline ends. The CDR3 is 14 amino acids. The DNA for the CDR3 is TGTGCCAGCAGTTTAGCGGCACAGGGGGGGGAGCAGTTCTTC. Translating it yields CASSLAAQGGEQFF.

V and J are TRBV12-3 or TRBV12-4 and TRBJ2-5; TRBD1 aligns across 11 bases. This CDR3 is built from 17 residues. Trimming took 6 bases from V and 2 from J; bases not matched to a gene: 11. CDR3 in DNA: TGTGCCAGCAGCGGGGGACAGGGGGGGGGCCTGCAAGAGACCCAGTACTTC. It specifies CASSGGQGGGLQETQYF.

This clonotype has just a few counts. For the CDR3, the DNA is TGTGCCTGCGCCCGGGGACACATCAACACTGAAGCTTTCTTT. This encodes CACARGHINTEAFF. The chain recombines TRBV30 with TRBJ1-1, with a weak D call TRBD1 (6 bases). Germline V gives CDR1 GTSNPN, CDR2 SVGIG (reference sequence). The ends were cut back, 6 bases at V and 2 bases at J, with 16 bases in the middle. This CDR3 has 14 amino acids.

This clonotype was detected ten times or more. V gene TRBV28 combines with J gene TRBJ1-1; weak D call: TRBD1 (5 bases). The CDR3 is 13 residues long. The germline V and J ends were trimmed by 4 bases and 9 bases, with 15 bases remaining between them. Germline values: CDR1 MDHEN, CDR2 SYDVKM. CDR3 in amino acids: CASSSGLGIQAFF. CDR3 in DNA: TGTGCCAGCAGTTCGGGACTCGGTATTCAAGCTTTCTTT. Full variable domain (remainder filled in from reference TRBV28 and TRBJ1-1): DVKVTQSSRYLVKRTGEKVFLECVQDMDHENMFWYRQDPGLGLRLIYFSYDVKMKEKGDIPEGYSVSREKKERFSLILESASTNQTSMYLCASSSGLGIQAFFGQGTRLTVV.

The chain joins TRBV29-1 to TRBJ1-2; TRBD1 aligns across 10 bases. V shed 6 bases, J shed 2 bases, and the junction held 6 bases outside the gene matches. This CDR3 has 14 amino acids. Germline CDR1 reads SQVTM; CDR2 reads ANQGSEA. This CDR3 reads CSVDGTGANYGYTF. The CDR3 nucleotides are TGCAGCGTCGATGGGACAGGGGCGAACTATGGCTACACCTTC.

This clonotype was seen many times. J is TRBJ2-5 and V is TRBV3-1; D is uncertain. CDR3 length equals 15 residues. The V and J ends lost 0 bases and 1 base respectively, with 9 bases between them. Germline V CDR1 and CDR2: LGHDT, YNNKEL (reference sequence). The CDR3 bases are TGTGCCAGCAGCCAAGATAGTGGCGGCCAAGAGACCCAGTACTTC. The encoded protein is CASSQDSGGQETQYF.

Ten or more counts support this clonotype. V and J are TRBV29-1 and TRBJ1-2; weak D call: TRBD1 (5 bases). With 7 bases removed from V and 6 bases from J, the gap between germline ends came to 12 bases. There are 11 residues in the CDR3. The germline CDR1 and CDR2 sequences are SQVTM and ANQGSEA. CDR3 sequence (DNA): TGCAGCGGTACGGGGCCAGATGGCTACACCTTC. Translation gives CSGTGPDGYTF.

The CDR3 coding sequence is TGTGCCAGCAGTCTGGGGGAGTCCCCCTACAATGAGCAGTTCTTC. Its translation is CASSLGESPYNEQFF. The V call is TRBV5-5, the J call TRBJ2-1, with D tentatively TRBD1 or TRBD2 (5 bases each). The CDR3 extends over 15 amino acids. Germline V CDR1 and CDR2: SGHKS, YYEKEE (reference sequence). Trimming took off 5 bases at V and 2 bases at J, with 14 bases between the two ends.

This clonotype occurred a few times. This chain uses TRBV19 with TRBJ2-2, with TRBD2 matching 10 bases. The CDR3 covers 14 residues. Trimming took 8 bases from V and 5 from J; bases not matched to a gene: 5. CDR1 and CDR2 (germline): LNHDA, SQIVND (reference sequence). Here the CDR3 DNA reads TGTGCCAGTGCTAGCGGGAGTATTACCGGGGAGCTGTTTTTT. This translates into CASASGSITGELFF.

This clonotype has a handful of counts. V and J are TRBV7-3 and TRBJ2-7, with TRBD2 matching 10 bases. Germline assignment: CDR1 SGHTA and CDR2 FQGTGA. J gave up 3 bases and V 6 bases, and 8 bases lay outside the gene matches. The CDR3 runs 15 residues. CDR3 DNA: TGTGCCAGCAGGCAATCTTCTAGCGGGAGCTACGAGCAGTACTTC. Its translation: CASRQSSSGSYEQYF.